The 3 T cell receptor beta chains below were found in one sample sequenced in a study of T cells in Graves' hyperthyroidism and ophthalmopathy. Amplification targeted TCR beta CDR3 regions from RNA transcripts. Researchers ran a first-round RT-PCR on the TCR CDR3 using the HTBI primer set. MiXCR, applied by TCRdb to the multiplex PCR reads, yields one record per CDR3 protein. Of approximately 400,000 distinct CDR3 sequences listed, less than 20% are singletons. Source material: blood. These receptors originate from a woman aged 18-30 years with Graves' hyperthyroidism.

This clonotype occurred many times. The chain carries TRBV2 and TRBJ1-3, with TRBD1 matching over 8 bases. Germline assignment: CDR1 SNHLY and CDR2 FYNNEI. The V gene end was trimmed by 5 bases and the J gene end by 2 bases; junction bases not matched to a gene: 2. The CDR3 is 14 residues long. The CDR3 DNA reads as TGTGCCAGCAGTCGACAGGGGCCTGGAAACACCATATATTTT. Translated: CASSRQGPGNTIYF.

The table lists this clonotype with many counts. CDR3 sequence: CASSHQGALTDTQYF. The CDR3 DNA is TGTGCCAGCAGCCACCAGGGGGCGCTGACAGATACGCAGTATTTT. The chain is built from TRBV3-1 and TRBJ2-3; TRBD1 agrees at 8 bases. Germline V gene sequence: CDR1 LGHDT, CDR2 YNNKEL (reference sequence). Trimming at V came to 3 bases and at J to 3 bases, leaving 5 bases not matched to a gene. The CDR3 runs 15 residues.

Comment on this clonotype: A much larger clonotype is one base distant, so this may be a read error. The chain has TRBV7-2 and TRBJ2-3; 9 nucleotides align to TRBD2. The CDR3 has 15 residues. Germline assignment: CDR1 SGHTA and CDR2 FQGNSA. CDR3 bases: TGTGCCAACAGCTTATCACTAGCGGGTGCAGATACGCAGTATTTT. Protein product: CANSLSLAGADTQYF.